This entry lists 10 T cell receptor beta chains sequenced from one sample in a study of identical twins' blood T cells. TCRdb re-called the 5' RACE reads through MiXCR, storing one row per CDR3 protein. The repertoire holds 400,000 or so distinct CDR3 sequences, with 28% as singletons. Sequenced material: PBMCs. All receptors come from a woman aged 18 to 50 in good health.

The chain has TRBV12-5 and TRBJ2-5; TRBD2 matches at 10 bases. This CDR3 spans 14 amino acids. J gave up 4 bases and V 5 bases, and 4 bases lay outside the gene matches. CDR1 and CDR2 from the germline V gene are LGHNT and FRNRAP. The CDR3 loop reads CASGPRTSGETQYF. The DNA for the CDR3 is TGTGCTAGTGGTCCTAGGACTAGCGGAGAGACCCAGTACTTC.

This clonotype was seen ten or more times. The rearrangement joins TRBV6-5 to TRBJ2-2; D unresolved. This CDR3 has 16 amino acids. V dropped 3 bases and J dropped 7 bases, with 18 bases sitting between them. The V gene's germline CDR1 is MNHEY and CDR2 SVGAGI. The DNA for the CDR3 is TGTGCCAGCAGTTATTTACAGAGCTCCCACGGCGGGGAGCTGTTTTTT. Translating gives CASSYLQSSHGGELFF.

This clonotype occurred a few times. The chain combines TRBV7-9 with TRBJ1-6; TRBD1 aligns across 8 bases. There are 14 residues in the CDR3. The germline CDR1 and CDR2 sequences are SEHNR and FQNEAQ (reference sequence). The ends lost 4 bases at V and 11 bases at J; junction bases unmatched: 7. The CDR3 is CASSSTGGGTPLHF. In DNA form, the CDR3 reads TGTGCCAGCAGCTCAACAGGGGGTGGGACACCCCTCCACTTT.

In this sample, this clonotype turned up a few times. The V call is TRBV20-1, the J call TRBJ2-3; D gene ambiguous. Germline lookup yields CDR1 DFQATT and CDR2 SNEGSKA (reference sequence). The germline V and J ends were trimmed by 6 bases and 0 bases, with 19 bases remaining between them. The CDR3 consists of 16 residues. The CDR3 region has the DNA TGCAGTGCCGTAGGCCGTTTCAAATCTAGCACAGATACGCAGTATTTT. Translating gives CSAVGRFKSSTDTQYF.

J is TRBJ2-7 and V is TRBV5-1; weak D call: TRBD1 (6 bases). CDR1 and CDR2 from the germline V gene are SGHRS and YFSETQ. This CDR3 has 14 residues. Trimming cost V 1 base and J 7 bases, with 15 bases left between them. DNA of the CDR3: TGCGCCAGCAGCTTGTGGGGGCTAGCCCGGGAGCAGTACTTC. This translates into CASSLWGLAREQYF.

The chain is built from TRBV11-2 and TRBJ1-1; D may be TRBD1 (5 bases). V dropped 2 bases and J dropped 2 bases, with 9 bases sitting between them. CDR1 and CDR2 (germline): SGHAT, FQNNGV. This CDR3 spans 14 amino acids. CDR3 sequence: CASSLFWGNTEAFF. CDR3 sequence (DNA): TGTGCCAGCAGCTTATTTTGGGGCAACACTGAAGCTTTCTTT.

In this sample, this clonotype turned up a few times. A read error may explain this, as a much larger clone is one base away. The chain carries TRBV29-1 and TRBJ1-1; maybe TRBD1 (5 bases). Germline V gene lookup returns CDR1 SQVTM and CDR2 ANQGSEA. This CDR3 has 11 residues. The CDR3 here is CSSLRGTESFF. For the CDR3, the DNA is TGCAGCTCCCTACGGGGGACTGAATCTTTCTTT.

This clonotype was seen many times. The chain employs TRBV7-9 and TRBJ1-1, with D perhaps TRBD1 (6 bases). V was clipped by 5 bases and J by 1 base, with 8 bases between them. The CDR3 is 13 amino acids. Germline assignment: CDR1 SEHNR and CDR2 FQNEAQ (reference sequence). CDR3 nucleotide sequence: TGTGCCAGCAGCCAGACAGGGAACACTGAAGCTTTCTTT. It encodes CASSQTGNTEAFF.

This rearrangement joins TRBV5-6 to TRBJ1-1; D unresolved. CDR1 and CDR2 from the germline V gene are SGHDT and YYEEEE. The CDR3 runs 15 residues. V was pared by 2 bases and J by 0 bases, with 11 bases between. The CDR3 loop reads CASSFIFQLNTEAFF. The CDR3 region has the DNA TGTGCCAGCAGCTTTATATTTCAGTTGAACACTGAAGCTTTCTTT. Full variable domain (missing parts from reference TRBV5-6 and TRBJ1-1): DAGVTQSPTHLIKTRGQQVTLRCSPKSGHDTVSWYQQALGQGPQFIFQYYEEEERQRGNFPDRFSGHQFPNYSSELNVNALLLGDSALYLCASSFIFQLNTEAFFGQGTRLTVV.

Worth noting for this clonotype: One junction end does not reproduce the germline sequence, and a read error may be involved. This rearrangement joins TRBV12-3 or TRBV12-4 to TRBJ2-3; D may be TRBD2 (5 bases). The CDR3 is made up of 14 amino acids. CDR3 nucleotide sequence: TGTACCAGCACTCCTGGGGAGTTCACAGATACGCAGTATTTT. Translated: CTSTPGEFTDTQYF.